The 24 T cell receptor beta chains listed next were all sequenced from one sample in a study of control samples from healthy donors and cancer patients. Clones were read by immunoSEQ multiplex PCR, and TCRdb kept only the in-frame ones, dropping some. The sample records roughly 29,000 clones, roughly nine tenths being singletons. Material: formalin-fixed, paraffin-embedded tissue. Receptors originate from a female donor with melanoma.

The gene calls are TRBV6-5 and TRBJ1-4; no clear D gene. CDR1 and CDR2 from the germline V gene are MNHEY and SVGAGI. CDR3 length: 15 amino acids. The V end lost 5 bases, the J end lost 4 bases, and 14 bases lay between the germline ends. This CDR3 reads CASSHGQTLNEKLFF. The CDR3 region has the DNA TGTGCCAGCAGTCATGGCCAGACGCTTAATGAAAAACTGTTTTTT.

The gene calls are TRBV7-8 and TRBJ2-1; D is perhaps TRBD1 (5 bases). Germline CDR1 is SGHVS and CDR2 is FQNEAQ. The CDR3 has 14 amino acids. V shed 5 bases and J shed 12 bases, with 20 bases lying between them. CDR3 region: CASSIDSLGVGQFF. Here the CDR3 DNA reads TGTGCCAGCAGCATCGACTCCCTAGGGGTTGGGCAGTTCTTC. Supplemented by reference TRBV7-8 and TRBJ2-1, the full variable domain reads GAGVSQSPRYKVAKRGQDVALRCDPISGHVSLFWYQQALGQGPEFLTYFQNEAQLDKSGLPSDRFFAERPEGSVSTLKIQRTQQEDSAVYLCASSIDSLGVGQFFGPGTRLTVL.

The CDR3 DNA is TGTGCCAGCAGCACGGATTTCCGCCAGCCCCAGCATTTT. This codes for CASSTDFRQPQHF. The rearrangement links TRBV2 to TRBJ1-5; D gene uncertain. Germline V CDR1 and CDR2: SNHLY, FYNNEI. Trimming shortened V by 6 bases and J by 7 bases, and 13 bases separated the two germline ends. CDR3 size: 13 residues.

This rearrangement joins TRBV29-1 to TRBJ1-2; D is unresolved. The CDR3 runs 10 residues. V was clipped by 0 bases and J by 5 bases, with 1 base between them. Germline CDR1 is SQVTM and CDR2 is ANQGSEA. CDR3 sequence (DNA): TGCAGCGTTGAAGAGTATGGCTACACCTTC. Its translation: CSVEEYGYTF.

For this clone: One end of the junction does not line up with germline, which may come from a read error. The V gene is TRBV4-2, the J gene TRBJ1-2, with unresolved D. The germline gives CDR1 LGHNA, CDR2 YNFKEQ. The CDR3 has 16 amino acids. The CDR3 spells CASSQDHLFGSASSSF. In nucleotides, the CDR3 is TGTGCCAGCAGCCAAGATCATCTTTTCGGATCGGCATCTTCATCCTTC.

The rearrangement uses TRBV27 and TRBJ2-7, with D unclear. This CDR3 has 13 amino acids. In germline, CDR1 is MNHEY, CDR2 SMNVEV (reference sequence). Trimming took off 2 bases at V and 1 base at J, with 6 bases between the two ends. In DNA form, the CDR3 reads TGTGCCAGCAGTTTAAGGGTTTCCTACGAGCAGTACTTC. Its protein is CASSLRVSYEQYF.

The CDR3 loop is CASSYEPPTGVNEQFF. The CDR3 DNA is TGTGCCAGCAGTTATGAACCCCCGACAGGGGTGAATGAGCAGTTCTTC. The chain carries TRBV6-2 or TRBV6-3 and TRBJ2-1; 8 bases map to TRBD1. The CDR3 runs to 16 residues. Germline values: CDR1 MNHEY, CDR2 SVGEGT. The V and J ends lost 3 bases and 7 bases, in that order; junction bases with no gene match: 11.

The gene calls are TRBV7-6 and TRBJ2-1; 14 bases fit TRBD2. V was clipped by 5 bases and J by 15 bases; unmatched bases: 12. The CDR3 sequence is 15 residues long. Germline V CDR1 and CDR2: SGHVS, FNYEAQ. The CDR3 DNA follows: TGTGCCAGCAGCGTAGGGACTAGCGGGAGCGGGGAAGGGTTCTTC. This sequence encodes CASSVGTSGSGEGFF.

The chain recombines TRBV28 with TRBJ2-1; 13 bases map to TRBD2. CDR3 length: 15 amino acids. V lost 6 bases, J lost 6 bases, and 5 bases stayed unmatched. Germline CDR1 reads MDHEN; CDR2 reads SYDVKM. CDR3: CASSSGTSGINEQFF. The CDR3 DNA reads TGTGCCAGCAGCTCCGGGACTAGCGGGATCAATGAGCAGTTCTTC.

The chain is built from TRBV19 and TRBJ1-4; TRBD1 matches 9 bases. J was trimmed by 6 bases and V by 4 bases; bases with no gene match: 18. This CDR3 has 19 amino acids. Germline lookup yields CDR1 LNHDA and CDR2 SQIVND (reference sequence). The CDR3 bases are TGTGCCAGTAGTACCATACACGGACAGGGGAGACGAGAGGATGAAAAACTGTTTTTT. Its protein product is CASSTIHGQGRREDEKLFF.

The V gene is TRBV6-5, the J gene TRBJ1-5; D gene uncertain. CDR1 is MNHEY and CDR2 is SVGAGI in the germline V gene. V lost 11 bases to trimming and J lost 4 bases, with 21 bases between them. This CDR3 contains 15 residues. CDR3 amino acids: CAVQPRGGSNQPQHF. For the CDR3, the DNA is TGTGCCGTTCAACCCCGAGGCGGGTCGAATCAGCCCCAGCATTTT.

This clone was seen a few times. The V gene is TRBV5-1, the J gene TRBJ2-1; D remains unclear. CDR1 and CDR2 from the germline V gene are SGHRS and YFSETQ. This CDR3 has 15 residues. Trimming cost V 3 bases and J 0 bases, with 10 bases left between them. Here the CDR3 DNA reads TGCGCCAGCAGCTCAGGTACGAGCTCCTACAATGAGCAGTTCTTC. It encodes CASSSGTSSYNEQFF.

V is TRBV7-2 and J is TRBJ2-3, with a possible D match to TRBD2 (6 bases). This CDR3 is 14 amino acids long. The germline gives CDR1 SGHTA, CDR2 FQGNSA. V lost 0 bases to trimming and J lost 4 bases, with 8 bases between them. Here the CDR3 reads CASSLAGSADTQYF. For the CDR3, the DNA is TGTGCCAGCAGCTTAGCCGGGAGCGCAGATACGCAGTATTTT. The full variable domain, rest sourced from reference TRBV7-2 and TRBJ2-3, is GAGVSQSPSNKVTEKGKDVELRCDPISGHTALYWYRQSLGQGLEFLIYFQGNSAPDKSGLPSDRFSAERTGGSVSTLTIQRTQQEDSAVYLCASSLAGSADTQYFGPGTRLTVL.

J is TRBJ2-7 and V is TRBV28; 8 bases are shared with TRBD2. V shed 5 bases, J shed 0 bases, and the junction held 6 bases outside the gene matches. Per germline, CDR1 MDHEN and CDR2 SYDVKM. The CDR3 is 15 amino acids. The CDR3 sequence is CASSTPGTSSYEQYF. The CDR3 nucleotides are TGTGCCAGCAGTACACCCGGGACTAGCTCCTACGAGCAGTACTTC.

In nucleotides, the CDR3 is TGTGCCAGCAGCTTAGTTGGACTTCAAGAGACCCAGTACTTC. Translation gives CASSLVGLQETQYF. V is TRBV7-2 and J is TRBJ2-5; D might be TRBD2 (5 bases). The germline V and J ends were trimmed by 1 base and 2 bases, with 8 bases remaining between them. Germline V gives CDR1 SGHTA, CDR2 FQGNSA. The CDR3 is 14 amino acids.

The gene calls are TRBV11-2 and TRBJ2-1; D not certain. This CDR3 is built from 12 residues. Germline values: CDR1 SGHAT, CDR2 FQNNGV. V was shortened by 4 bases and J by 8 bases, with 9 bases between the two germline ends. CDR3 sequence: CASSSVGYEQFF. In DNA, the CDR3 is TGTGCCAGCAGCTCGGTTGGATATGAGCAGTTCTTC.

This chain joins TRBV2 and TRBJ2-7; maybe TRBD2 (5 bases). V shed 3 bases and J shed 2 bases, with 17 bases lying between them. Germline CDR1 reads SNHLY; CDR2 reads FYNNEI. The CDR3 covers 16 residues. Here the CDR3 DNA reads TGTGCCAGCAGTGAGACCCGGGATTTTCGGACCTACGAGCAGTACTTC. Protein sequence: CASSETRDFRTYEQYF. The whole variable domain, filled in from reference TRBV2 and TRBJ2-7, reads EPEVTQTPSHQVTQMGQEVILRCVPISNHLYFYWYRQILGQKVEFLVSFYNNEISEKSEIFDDQFSVERPDGSNFTLKIRSTKLEDSAMYFCASSETRDFRTYEQYFGPGTRLTVT.

The CDR3 reads CASSLGRVGTEAFF. The CDR3 coding sequence is TGTGCCAGCAGTTTGGGCAGGGTGGGCACTGAAGCTTTCTTT. J is TRBJ1-1 and V is TRBV27, with a weak D call TRBD1 (5 bases). V lost 3 bases and J 4 bases, leaving 12 bases between the germline ends. CDR1 is MNHEY, CDR2 SMNVEV, per germline (reference sequence). This CDR3 has 14 residues.

This rearrangement joins TRBV3-1 (or the pseudogene TRBV3-2) to TRBJ2-7, with D maybe TRBD2 (6 bases). Germline V lookup: CDR1 LGHDT, CDR2 YNNKEL (reference sequence). This CDR3 contains 14 residues. Trimming stripped 0 bases from V and 7 bases from J, with 13 bases between. The CDR3 sequence: CASSQDALAREQYF. In DNA, the CDR3 is TGTGCCAGCAGCCAAGATGCGCTAGCGAGGGAGCAGTACTTC.

The rearrangement joins TRBV5-6 to TRBJ1-2; no firm D call. V was cut by 0 bases and J by 8 bases, with 14 bases left in between. Germline values: CDR1 SGHDT, CDR2 YYEEEE. The CDR3 runs to 14 residues. The CDR3 loop is CASSLGPTEGGYTF. The CDR3 nucleotides are TGTGCCAGCAGCTTGGGGCCGACTGAAGGGGGCTACACCTTC.

The sample holds a few counts of this clone. The identical CDR3 is also encoded by other nucleotide sequences in the sample. The V call is TRBV27, the J call TRBJ2-1, with TRBD1 identical over 9 bases. The CDR3 is 15 residues long. The V gene's germline CDR1 is MNHEY and CDR2 SMNVEV (reference sequence). The V and J ends lost 6 bases and 4 bases, in that order; junction bases with no gene match: 7. CDR3: CASRTTGQGYNEQFF. CDR3 nucleotides: TGTGCCAGCAGGACAACGGGACAGGGTTACAATGAGCAGTTCTTC.

The CDR3 sequence is CASPPGGYTEAFF. DNA of the CDR3: TGTGCCAGCCCTCCGGGCGGGTACACTGAAGCTTTCTTT. This chain connects TRBV2 to TRBJ1-1; D ambiguous. Per the germline V gene, CDR1 is SNHLY and CDR2 is FYNNEI. The CDR3 runs to 13 residues. The V end was cut by 8 bases, the J end by 3 bases, with 13 bases between.

The chain is built from TRBV20-1 and TRBJ1-1; no definite D call. Germline-derived CDR1 and CDR2 are DFQATT and SNEGSKA (reference sequence). V lost 3 bases and J lost 6, with 8 bases in between. CDR3 length: 11 amino acids. The CDR3 DNA reads TGCAGTGCTAGTCGGGAATCTGAAGCTTTCTTT. Translating it yields CSASRESEAFF.

The V call is TRBV7-2, the J call TRBJ1-4; TRBD1 is a possible D gene (6 bases). This CDR3 region has 15 residues. CDR1 and CDR2 (germline): SGHTA, FQGNSA. With 5 bases removed from V and 2 bases from J, the gap between germline ends came to 12 bases. DNA for the CDR3: TGTGCCAGCAGCCCCGACAGGCGGACTAATGAAAAACTGTTTTTT. It codes for CASSPDRRTNEKLFF.